This T cell receptor (beta chain) originates from a study of cytomegalovirus exposure and HLA in healthy donors. Findings and caveats of the study: As was reported, the classifier diagnosed cytomegalovirus status with high specificity and sensitivity. The dataset shows that most TCR sequences were rare, while some public TCRs occurred in many donors.

In germline, CDR1 is SGHNT, CDR2 YYREEE (reference sequence). Trimming shortened V by 0 bases and J by 5 bases, and 10 bases separated the two germline ends. This CDR3 is built from 14 residues. Comments on this clone: Its antigen remains unknown.

The protocol was immunoSEQ multiplex PCR, while the TCRdb copy is restricted to in-frame clones and leaves out a portion. The sample includes some 170,000 clones, about nine tenths of them seen just once. V is TRBV5-4 and J is TRBJ2-3; D is unresolved. The source material was PBMCs. The receptor's source is a man younger than 35 in good health and CMV-seropositive. CDR3 region: CASSLGLMRDTQYF. CDR3 DNA: TGTGCCAGCAGCTTGGGGTTAATGCGAGATACGCAGTATTTT.